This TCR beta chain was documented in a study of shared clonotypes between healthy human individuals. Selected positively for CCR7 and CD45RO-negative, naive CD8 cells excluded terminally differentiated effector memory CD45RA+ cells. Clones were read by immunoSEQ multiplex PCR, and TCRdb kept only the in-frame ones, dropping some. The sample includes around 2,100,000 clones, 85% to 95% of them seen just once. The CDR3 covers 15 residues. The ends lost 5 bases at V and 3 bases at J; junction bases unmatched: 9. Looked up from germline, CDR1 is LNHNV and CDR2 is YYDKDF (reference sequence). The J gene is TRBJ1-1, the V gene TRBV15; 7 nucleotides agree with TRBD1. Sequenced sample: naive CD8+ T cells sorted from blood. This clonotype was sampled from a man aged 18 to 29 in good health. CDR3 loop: CATSHPDRSHTEAFF. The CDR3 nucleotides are TGTGCCACCAGCCATCCGGACAGGTCTCACACTGAAGCTTTCTTT.